What follows describes a single TCR beta chain. Its specificity is unknown. Method: immunoSEQ multiplex PCR; TCRdb's copy keeps in-frame clones and lacks some. There are around 84,000 clones in the sample; 92% occur only once, and more than 9.5% lies in the top ten. Germline V CDR1 and CDR2: LNHNV, YYDKDF (reference sequence). The CDR3 covers 13 residues. The V end was cut by 5 bases, the J end by 3 bases, with 10 bases between. This sample stems from a study of OX40 agonist ivuxolimab in advanced cancers. Overall study context: Recorded diagnoses for dose-escalation patients were hepatocellular carcinoma, melanoma, renal cell or head and neck cancer. Study conclusions and caveats: Clonal expansion was seen in CD4+ and CD8+ blood T cells by week 6 at 0.1 to 3.0 mg/kg. Among T cells, CD8+ cells averaged more expanded clones than CD4+ cells. The study found among the lowest clonal expansion in partial responders at 0.1-3.0 mg/kg.

The input for sequencing was CD4+ or CD8+ T cells sorted from blood, taken in a trial of the OX40 agonist ivuxolimab. This receptor was identified in an adult with an advanced solid tumor such as melanoma, head and neck, liver or kidney cancer. The V and J genes are TRBV15 and TRBJ1-1; a possible D gene is TRBD1 (6 bases). CDR3: CATSGTRDTEAFF. CDR3 sequence (DNA): TGTGCCACCAGCGGGACAAGGGACACTGAAGCTTTCTTT.